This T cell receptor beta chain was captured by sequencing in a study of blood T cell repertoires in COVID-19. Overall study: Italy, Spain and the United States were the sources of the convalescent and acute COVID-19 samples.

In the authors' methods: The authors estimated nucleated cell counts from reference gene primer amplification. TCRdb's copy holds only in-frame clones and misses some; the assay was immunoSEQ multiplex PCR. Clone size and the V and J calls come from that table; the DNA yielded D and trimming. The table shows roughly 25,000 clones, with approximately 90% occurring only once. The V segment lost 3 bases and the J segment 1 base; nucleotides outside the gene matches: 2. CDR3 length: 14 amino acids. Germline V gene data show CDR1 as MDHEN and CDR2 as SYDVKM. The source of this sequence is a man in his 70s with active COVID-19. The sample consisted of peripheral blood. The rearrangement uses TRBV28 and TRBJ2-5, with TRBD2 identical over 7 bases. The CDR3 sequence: CASSFPGGQETQYF. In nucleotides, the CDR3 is TGTGCCAGCAGTTTCCCGGGGGGCCAAGAGACCCAGTACTTC.